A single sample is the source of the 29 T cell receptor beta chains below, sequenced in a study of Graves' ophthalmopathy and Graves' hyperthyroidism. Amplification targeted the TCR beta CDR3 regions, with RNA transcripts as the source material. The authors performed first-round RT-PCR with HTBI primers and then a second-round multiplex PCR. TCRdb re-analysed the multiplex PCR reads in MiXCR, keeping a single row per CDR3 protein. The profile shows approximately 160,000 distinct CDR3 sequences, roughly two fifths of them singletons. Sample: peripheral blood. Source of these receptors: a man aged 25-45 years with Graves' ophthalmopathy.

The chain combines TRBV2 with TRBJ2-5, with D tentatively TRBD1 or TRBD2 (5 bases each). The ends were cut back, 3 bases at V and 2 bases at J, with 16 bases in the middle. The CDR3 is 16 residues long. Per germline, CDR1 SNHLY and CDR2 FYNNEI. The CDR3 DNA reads TGTGCCAGCAGTGAGAGGGGCAATTGGGGGCAAGAGACCCAGTACTTC. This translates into CASSERGNWGQETQYF.

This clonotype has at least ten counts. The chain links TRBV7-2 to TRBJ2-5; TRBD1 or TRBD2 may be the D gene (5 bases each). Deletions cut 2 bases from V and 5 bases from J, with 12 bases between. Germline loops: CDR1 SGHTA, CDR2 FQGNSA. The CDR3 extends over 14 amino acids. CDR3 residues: CASSLQGWGETQYF. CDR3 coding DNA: TGTGCCAGCAGCTTACAGGGATGGGGGGAGACCCAGTACTTC. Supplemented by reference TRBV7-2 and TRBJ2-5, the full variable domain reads GAGVSQSPSNKVTEKGKDVELRCDPISGHTALYWYRQSLGQGLEFLIYFQGNSAPDKSGLPSDRFSAERTGGSVSTLTIQRTQQEDSAVYLCASSLQGWGETQYFGPGTRLLVL.

For the CDR3, the DNA is TGTGCCAGCATAAGAAGGCGCGGTGAAACTGAAGCTTTCTTT. It encodes CASIRRRGETEAFF. The chain is built from TRBV6-1 and TRBJ1-1; D call uncertain. The V gene's germline CDR1 is MNHNS and CDR2 SASEGT. With 7 bases removed from V and 5 bases from J, the gap between germline ends came to 17 bases. The CDR3 extends over 14 amino acids.

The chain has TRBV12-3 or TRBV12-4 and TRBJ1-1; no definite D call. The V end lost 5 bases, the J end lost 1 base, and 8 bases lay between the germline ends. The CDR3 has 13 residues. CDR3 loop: CASSDFQNTEAFF. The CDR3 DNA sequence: TGTGCCAGCAGTGACTTCCAGAACACTGAAGCTTTCTTT.

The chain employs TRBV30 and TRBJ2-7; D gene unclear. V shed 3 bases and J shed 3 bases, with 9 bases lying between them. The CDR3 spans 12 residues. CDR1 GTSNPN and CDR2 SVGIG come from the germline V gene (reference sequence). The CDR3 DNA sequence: TGTGCCTGGAGCCCCGCCTTCTACGAGCAGTACTTC. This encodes CAWSPAFYEQYF.

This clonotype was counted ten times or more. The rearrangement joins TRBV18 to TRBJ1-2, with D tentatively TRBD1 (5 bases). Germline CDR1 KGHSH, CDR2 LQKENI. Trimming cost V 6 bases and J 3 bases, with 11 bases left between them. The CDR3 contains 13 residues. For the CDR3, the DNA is TGTGCCAGCTCCCTAGACAGACACTATGGCTACACCTTC. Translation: CASSLDRHYGYTF.

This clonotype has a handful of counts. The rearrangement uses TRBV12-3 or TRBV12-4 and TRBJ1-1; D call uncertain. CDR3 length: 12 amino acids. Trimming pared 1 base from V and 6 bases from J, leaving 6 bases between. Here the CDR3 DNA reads TGTGCCAGCAGTTTAGGTGGCTCTGAAGCTTTCTTT. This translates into CASSLGGSEAFF.

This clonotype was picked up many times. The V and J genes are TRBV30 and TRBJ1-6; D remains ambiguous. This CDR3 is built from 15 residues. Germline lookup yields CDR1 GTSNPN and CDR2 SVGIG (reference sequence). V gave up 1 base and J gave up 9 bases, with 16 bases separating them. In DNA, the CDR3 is TGTGCCTGGAGTGGAGCTGAGGGCCGAATTTCACCCCTCCACTTT. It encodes CAWSGAEGRISPLHF.

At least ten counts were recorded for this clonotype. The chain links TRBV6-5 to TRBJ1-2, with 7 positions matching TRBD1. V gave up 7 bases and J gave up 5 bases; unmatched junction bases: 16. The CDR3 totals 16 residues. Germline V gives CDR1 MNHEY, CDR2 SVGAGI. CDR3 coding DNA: TGTGCCAGCAAACGACAGGGCGGGGGATTAGGGTATGGCTACACCTTC. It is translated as CASKRQGGGLGYGYTF.

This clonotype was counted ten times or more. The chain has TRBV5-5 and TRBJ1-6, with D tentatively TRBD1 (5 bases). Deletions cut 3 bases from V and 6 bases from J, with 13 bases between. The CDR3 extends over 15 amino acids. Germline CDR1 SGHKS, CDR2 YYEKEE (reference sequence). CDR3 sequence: CASSSQGRLNSPLHF. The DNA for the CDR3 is TGTGCCAGCAGCTCCCAGGGACGTCTTAATTCACCCCTCCACTTT.

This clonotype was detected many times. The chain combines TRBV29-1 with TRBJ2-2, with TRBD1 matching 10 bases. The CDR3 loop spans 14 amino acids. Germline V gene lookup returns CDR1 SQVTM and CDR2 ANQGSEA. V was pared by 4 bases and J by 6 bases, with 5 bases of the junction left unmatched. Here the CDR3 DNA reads TGCAGCGTTGTCGGACAGGGGGGGCCCGGGGAGCTGTTTTTT. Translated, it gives CSVVGQGGPGELFF.

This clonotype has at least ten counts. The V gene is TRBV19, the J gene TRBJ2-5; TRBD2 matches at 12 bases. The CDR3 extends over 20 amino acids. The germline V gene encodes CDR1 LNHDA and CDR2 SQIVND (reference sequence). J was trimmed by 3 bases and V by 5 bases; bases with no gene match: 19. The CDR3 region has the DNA TGTGCCAGTAGTTTCATCGGGGGCCCCACTAGCGGGAGGTGGAAAGAGACCCAGTACTTC. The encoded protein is CASSFIGGPTSGRWKETQYF.

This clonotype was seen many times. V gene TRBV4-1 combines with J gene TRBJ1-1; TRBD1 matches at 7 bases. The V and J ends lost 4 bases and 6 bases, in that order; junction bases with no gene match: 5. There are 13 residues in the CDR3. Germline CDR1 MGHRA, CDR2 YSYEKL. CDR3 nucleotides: TGCGCCAGCAGCCGAAACAGGGGAGCTGAAGCTTTCTTT. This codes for CASSRNRGAEAFF.

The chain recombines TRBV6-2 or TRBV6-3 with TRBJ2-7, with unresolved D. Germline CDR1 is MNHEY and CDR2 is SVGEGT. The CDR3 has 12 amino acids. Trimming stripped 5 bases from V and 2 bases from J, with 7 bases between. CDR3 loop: CASSPEAYEQYF. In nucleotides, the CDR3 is TGTGCCAGCAGTCCCGAGGCCTACGAGCAGTACTTC.

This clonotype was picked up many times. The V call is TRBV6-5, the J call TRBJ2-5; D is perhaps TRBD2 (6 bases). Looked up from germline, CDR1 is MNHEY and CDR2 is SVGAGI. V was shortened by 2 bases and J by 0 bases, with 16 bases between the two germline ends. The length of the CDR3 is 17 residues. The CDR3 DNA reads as TGTGCCAGCAGTTACACGGAGGGACGTCAGTACCAAGAGACCCAGTACTTC. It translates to CASSYTEGRQYQETQYF.

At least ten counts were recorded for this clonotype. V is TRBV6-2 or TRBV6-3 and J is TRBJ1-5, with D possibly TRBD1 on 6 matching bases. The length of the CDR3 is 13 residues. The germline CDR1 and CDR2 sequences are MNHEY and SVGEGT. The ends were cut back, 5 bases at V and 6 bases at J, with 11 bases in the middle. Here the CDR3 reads CASSNQGFQPQHF. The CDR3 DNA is TGTGCCAGCAGTAACCAGGGGTTTCAGCCCCAGCATTTT.

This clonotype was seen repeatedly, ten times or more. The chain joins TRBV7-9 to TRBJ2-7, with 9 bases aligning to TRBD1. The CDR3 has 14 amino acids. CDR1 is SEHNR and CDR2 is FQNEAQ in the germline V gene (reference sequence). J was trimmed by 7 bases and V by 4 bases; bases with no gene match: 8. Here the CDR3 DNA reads TGTGCCAGCAGCTCGACAGGGGGTTATGGGGAGCAGTACTTC. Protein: CASSSTGGYGEQYF.

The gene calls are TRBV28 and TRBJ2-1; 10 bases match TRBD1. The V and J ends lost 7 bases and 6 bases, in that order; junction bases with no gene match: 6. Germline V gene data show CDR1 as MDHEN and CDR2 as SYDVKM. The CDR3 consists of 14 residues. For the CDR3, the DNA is TGTGCCAGCACCTCCGGGACAGGGGCCAATGAGCAGTTCTTC. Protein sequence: CASTSGTGANEQFF.

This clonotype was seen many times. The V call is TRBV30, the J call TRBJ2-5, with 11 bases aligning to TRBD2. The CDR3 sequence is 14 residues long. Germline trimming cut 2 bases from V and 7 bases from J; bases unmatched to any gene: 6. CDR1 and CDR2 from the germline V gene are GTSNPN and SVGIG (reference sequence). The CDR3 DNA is TGTGCCTGGAGTCCCCCTCTAGCGGGGGGGACCCAGTACTTC. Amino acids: CAWSPPLAGGTQYF.

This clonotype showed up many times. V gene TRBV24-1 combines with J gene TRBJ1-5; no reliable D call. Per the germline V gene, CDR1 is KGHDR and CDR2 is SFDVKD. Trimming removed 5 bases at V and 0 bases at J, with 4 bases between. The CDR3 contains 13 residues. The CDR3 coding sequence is TGTGCCACCAGTGGACATAGCAATCAGCCCCAGCATTTT. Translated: CATSGHSNQPQHF.

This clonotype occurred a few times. CDR3 nucleotides: TGTGCCAGCAGCTCCGCCGAGACAAGAGATTCACCCCTCCACTTT. This codes for CASSSAETRDSPLHF. This rearrangement joins TRBV7-2 to TRBJ1-6, with no clear D. The CDR3 spans 15 residues. CDR1 and CDR2 (germline): SGHTA, FQGNSA. The V and J ends lost 4 bases and 8 bases respectively, with 15 bases between them. Full variable domain (rest looked up from reference TRBV7-2 and TRBJ1-6): GAGVSQSPSNKVTEKGKDVELRCDPISGHTALYWYRQSLGQGLEFLIYFQGNSAPDKSGLPSDRFSAERTGGSVSTLTIQRTQQEDSAVYLCASSSAETRDSPLHFGNGTRLTVT.

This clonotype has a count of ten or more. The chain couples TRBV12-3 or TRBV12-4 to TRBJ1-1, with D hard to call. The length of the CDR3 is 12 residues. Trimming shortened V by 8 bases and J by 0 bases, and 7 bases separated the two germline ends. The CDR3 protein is CASGTLNTEAFF. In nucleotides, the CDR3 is TGTGCCAGCGGCACCTTGAACACTGAAGCTTTCTTT.

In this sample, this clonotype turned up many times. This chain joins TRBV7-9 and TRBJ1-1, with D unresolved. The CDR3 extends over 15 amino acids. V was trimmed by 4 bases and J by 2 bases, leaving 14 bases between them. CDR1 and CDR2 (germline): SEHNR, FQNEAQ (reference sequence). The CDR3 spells CASSYHEAGNTEAFF. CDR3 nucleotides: TGTGCCAGCAGCTACCACGAAGCAGGAAACACTGAAGCTTTCTTT.

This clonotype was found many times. The CDR3 DNA is TGTGCCAGCACCGCCCGCCTGGGGGGTGGGTCCGACGAGCAGTACTTC. Translating gives CASTARLGGGSDEQYF. This rearrangement joins TRBV7-8 to TRBJ2-7; the D gene is possibly TRBD2 (6 bases). Germline CDR1 reads SGHVS; CDR2 reads FQNEAQ. This CDR3 comprises 16 residues. With 7 bases removed from V and 5 bases from J, the gap between germline ends came to 24 bases.

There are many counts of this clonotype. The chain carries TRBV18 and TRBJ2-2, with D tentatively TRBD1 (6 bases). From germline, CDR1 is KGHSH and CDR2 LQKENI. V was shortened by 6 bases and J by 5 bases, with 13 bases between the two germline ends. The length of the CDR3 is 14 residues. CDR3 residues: CASSGQRGTGELFF. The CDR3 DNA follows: TGTGCCAGCTCCGGACAGAGAGGGACCGGGGAGCTGTTTTTT.

The CDR3 nucleotides are TGCAGTGCTAGAGAGGGGGCGGCGGGAGGAAGGGAGGAGACCCAGTACTTC. This encodes CSAREGAAGGREETQYF. The V call is TRBV20-1, the J call TRBJ2-5; 8 bases are a match to TRBD2. This CDR3 is built from 17 residues. Looked up from germline, CDR1 is DFQATT and CDR2 is SNEGSKA (reference sequence). The J segment lost 5 bases and the V segment lost 0 bases, leaving 14 bases of the junction unmatched.

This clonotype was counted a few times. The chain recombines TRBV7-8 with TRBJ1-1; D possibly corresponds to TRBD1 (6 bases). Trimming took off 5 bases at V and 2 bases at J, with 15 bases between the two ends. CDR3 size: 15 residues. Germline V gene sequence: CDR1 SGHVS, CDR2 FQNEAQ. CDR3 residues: CASSQRWGANTEAFF. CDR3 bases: TGTGCCAGCAGCCAACGCTGGGGGGCCAACACTGAAGCTTTCTTT.

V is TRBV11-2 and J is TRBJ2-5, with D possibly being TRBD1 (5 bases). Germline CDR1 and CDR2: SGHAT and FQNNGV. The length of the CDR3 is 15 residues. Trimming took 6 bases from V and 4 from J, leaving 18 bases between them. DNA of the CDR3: TGTGCCAGCAGGTCATCAGGGTCCCCTCGAGAGACCCAGTACTTC. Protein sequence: CASRSSGSPRETQYF.

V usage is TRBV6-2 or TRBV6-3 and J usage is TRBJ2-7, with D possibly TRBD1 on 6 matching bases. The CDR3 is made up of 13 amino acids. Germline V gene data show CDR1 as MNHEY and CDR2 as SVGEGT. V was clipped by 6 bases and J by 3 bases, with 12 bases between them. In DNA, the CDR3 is TGTGCCAGCAGCTCAGGGGCCTACTACGAGCAGTACTTC. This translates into CASSSGAYYEQYF.